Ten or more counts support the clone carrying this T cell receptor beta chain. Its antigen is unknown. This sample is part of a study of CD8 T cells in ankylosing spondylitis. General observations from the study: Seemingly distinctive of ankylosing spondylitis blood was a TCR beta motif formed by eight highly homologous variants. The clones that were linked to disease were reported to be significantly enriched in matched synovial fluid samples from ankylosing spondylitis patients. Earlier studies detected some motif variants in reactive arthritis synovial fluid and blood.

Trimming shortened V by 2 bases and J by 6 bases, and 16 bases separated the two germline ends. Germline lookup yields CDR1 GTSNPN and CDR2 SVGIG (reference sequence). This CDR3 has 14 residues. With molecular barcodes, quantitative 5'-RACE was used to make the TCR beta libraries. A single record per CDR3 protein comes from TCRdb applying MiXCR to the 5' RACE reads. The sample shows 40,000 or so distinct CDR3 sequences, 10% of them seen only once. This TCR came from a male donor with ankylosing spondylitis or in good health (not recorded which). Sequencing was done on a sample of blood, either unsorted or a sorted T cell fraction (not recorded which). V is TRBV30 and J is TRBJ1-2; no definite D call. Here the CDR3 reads CAWSMPGLRDGYTF. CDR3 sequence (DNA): TGTGCCTGGAGTATGCCGGGATTGAGGGATGGCTACACCTTC.